This entry is about one T cell receptor beta chain. Its antigen is undetermined. Clinical symptoms, serum thyroxine, TRAb, thyroid ultrasound and orbital computed tomography informed diagnoses. The sample comes from a study of T cells in Graves' hyperthyroidism and ophthalmopathy. Notes on the study in general: A 13 V-J signature model discriminated ophthalmopathy versus stable hyperthyroidism.

Amplification of TCR beta CDR3 regions was performed using RNA transcripts as template. First-round RT-PCR targeting the TCR CDR3 was performed with the HTBI primer set. TCRdb fed the multiplex PCR reads into MiXCR, producing one record per CDR3 protein. The sample shows hundreds of thousands of distinct CDR3 sequences, about 20% of them seen only once. The sequence came from a woman aged 70-85 years with Graves' ophthalmopathy. Sequenced material: blood.

The CDR3 is CASSLGGPSTGELFF. The CDR3 DNA sequence: TGTGCCAGCAGCTTGGGAGGACCGAGCACCGGGGAGCTGTTTTTT. The V and J genes are TRBV5-4 and TRBJ2-2; D not certain. The CDR3 is made up of 15 amino acids. Germline CDR1 SGHNT, CDR2 YYREEE (reference sequence). The V end lost 0 bases, the J end lost 4 bases, and 10 bases lay between the germline ends. The full variable domain, rest sourced from reference TRBV5-4 and TRBJ2-2, is ETGVTQSPTHLIKTRGQQVTLRCSSQSGHNTVSWYQQALGQGPQFIFQYYREEENGRGNFPPRFSGLQFPNYSSELNVNALELDDSALYLCASSLGGPSTGELFFGEGSRLTVL.